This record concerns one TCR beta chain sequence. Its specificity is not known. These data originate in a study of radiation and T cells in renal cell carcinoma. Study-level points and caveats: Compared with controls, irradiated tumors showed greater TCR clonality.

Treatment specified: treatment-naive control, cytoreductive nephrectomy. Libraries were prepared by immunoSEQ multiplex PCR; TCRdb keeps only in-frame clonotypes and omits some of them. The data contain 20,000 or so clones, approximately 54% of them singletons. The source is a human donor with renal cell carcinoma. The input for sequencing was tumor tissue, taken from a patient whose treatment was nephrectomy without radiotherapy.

CDR3 in amino acids: CASSLTGGAGGYTF. In DNA form, the CDR3 reads TGTGCCAGCAGTTTAACAGGGGGCGCAGGTGGCTACACCTTC. V gene TRBV9 combines with J gene TRBJ1-2; TRBD1 matches 9 bases. Germline trimming cut 5 bases from V and 7 bases from J; bases unmatched to any gene: 9. The CDR3 has 14 amino acids. CDR1 is SGDLS and CDR2 is YYNGEE in the germline V gene.